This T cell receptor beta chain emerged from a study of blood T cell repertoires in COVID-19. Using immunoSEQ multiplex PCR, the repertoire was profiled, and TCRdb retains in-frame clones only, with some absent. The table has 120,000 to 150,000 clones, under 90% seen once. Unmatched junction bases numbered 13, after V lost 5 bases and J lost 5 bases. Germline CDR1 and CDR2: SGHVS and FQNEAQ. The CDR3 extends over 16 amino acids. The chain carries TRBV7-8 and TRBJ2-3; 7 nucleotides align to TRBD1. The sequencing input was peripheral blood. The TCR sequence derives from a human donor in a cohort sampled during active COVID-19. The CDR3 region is CASSGTVKVGIDTQYF. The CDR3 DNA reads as TGTGCCAGCAGCGGGACAGTGAAGGTCGGGATAGATACGCAGTATTTT.